These T cell receptor beta chains were read from a single sample in a study of blood T cell repertoires in COVID-19. TCRdb's copy holds only in-frame clones and misses some; the assay was immunoSEQ multiplex PCR. This table has 200,000 to 300,000 clones, roughly 86% appearing once. The sequencing sample was made of peripheral blood. These receptors were obtained from a woman aged 80 or older with COVID-19, enrolled during active disease. The CDR3 runs from the conserved cysteine through the conserved F or W. A D gene is named only where the DNA matches it firmly. Clone size is stated in some rows and not others, as once, few, many or a class when expanded.

j_call | d_call | clone_size | v_call | cdr3_aa | cdr3_nt
TRBJ1-4 | TRBD1 | . | TRBV2 | CASSAQGADEKLFF | TGTGCCAGCAGCGCACAGGGGGCGGATGAAAAACTGTTTTTT
TRBJ1-4 | TRBD1 | once | TRBV6-1 | CASSEATGVKEKLFF | TGTGCCAGCAGTGAAGCGACAGGGGTGAAAGAAAAACTGTTTTTT
TRBJ2-7 | . | . | TRBV11-2 | CASSPTGNGFDEQYF | TGTGCCAGCAGCCCTACAGGGAATGGATTCGACGAGCAGTACTTC
TRBJ1-5 | TRBD1 | . | TRBV6-5 | CASSSDRGHQPQHF | TGTGCCAGCAGTTCGGACAGGGGGCATCAGCCCCAGCATTTT
TRBJ2-5 | TRBD1 | . | TRBV18 | CASSPVGQSGETQYF | TGTGCCAGCTCACCGGTGGGACAGAGTGGGGAGACCCAGTACTTC
TRBJ1-1 | . | . | TRBV10-2 | CASSDGGLGSTEAFF | TGCGCCAGCAGTGATGGGGGGTTAGGGAGCACTGAAGCTTTCTTT
TRBJ2-2 | . | . | TRBV7-3 | CASSLRNGELFF | TGTGCCAGCAGCTTGAGGAACGGGGAGCTGTTTTTT
TRBJ1-2 | . | . | TRBV3-1/TRBV3-2 | CASSPSIHTLGYTF | TGTGCCAGCAGCCCTAGTATACATACGCTTGGCTACACCTTC
TRBJ1-2 | . | . | TRBV6-1 | CASSDQANYGYTF | TGTGCCAGCAGTGACCAGGCTAACTATGGCTACACCTTC
TRBJ2-2 | TRBD1 | . | TRBV20-1 | CSASRADRATGELFF | TGCAGTGCTAGTAGGGCTGACAGGGCCACCGGGGAGCTGTTTTTT
TRBJ1-1 | . | . | TRBV19 | CASSTPNSRWAFF | TGTGCCAGTAGTACCCCCAACTCGAGGTGGGCTTTCTTT
TRBJ2-4 | . | . | TRBV10-1 | CASSPGVSYKNIQYF | TGCGCCAGCAGCCCCGGGGTGAGCTACAAAAACATTCAGTACTTC
TRBJ1-5 | TRBD1 | . | TRBV6-1 | CASSEEGTVQPQHF | TGTGCCAGCAGTGAAGAAGGGACAGTTCAGCCCCAGCATTTT
TRBJ1-1 | . | . | TRBV5-1 | CASSLTGSNTEAFF | TGCGCCAGCAGCCTGACAGGATCGAACACTGAAGCTTTCTTT
TRBJ2-1 | . | . | TRBV5-8 | CASSPPGVQFF | TGTGCCAGCAGCCCCCCGGGGGTGCAGTTCTTC
TRBJ2-1 | . | few | TRBV3-1/TRBV3-2 | CASSHSTEQFF | TGTGCCAGCAGCCACTCTACCGAGCAGTTCTTC
TRBJ1-3 | . | . | TRBV18 | CASSPPYAENTIYF | TGTGCCAGCTCACCACCTTATGCAGAAAACACCATATATTTT
TRBJ1-2 | . | . | TRBV18 | CASSPHGPSGTGSSGNF | TGTGCCAGCTCGCCCCACGGCCCGAGCGGGACGGGGAGTTCAGGAAACTTC
TRBJ1-6 | . | . | TRBV6-1 | CASSELPGSGSPLHF | TGTGCCAGCAGTGAACTCCCTGGTTCAGGGTCACCCCTCCACTTT
TRBJ1-1 | . | . | TRBV9 | CASSVVTGSGTEAFF | TGTGCCAGCAGCGTAGTGACGGGGAGCGGCACTGAAGCTTTCTTT
TRBJ1-3 | . | . | TRBV5-1 | CASSSELNFSGNTIYF | TGCGCCAGCAGCTCCGAACTGAACTTCTCTGGAAACACCATATATTTT
TRBJ2-5 | TRBD2 | . | TRBV6-1 | CASSEGNGGAALETQYF | TGTGCCAGCAGTGAAGGCAACGGGGGGGCCGCTTTGGAGACCCAGTACTTC
TRBJ1-1 | . | . | TRBV3-1/TRBV3-2 | CASTRGGAAFF | TGTGCCAGCACACGTGGGGGGGCGGCTTTCTTT
TRBJ2-3 | TRBD2 | . | TRBV5-4 | CASSLAGGTDTQYF | TGTGCCAGCAGTTTAGCGGGGGGAACAGATACGCAGTATTTT
TRBJ2-7 | TRBD2 | . | TRBV3-1/TRBV3-2 | CASSQGTSGGNSYEQYF | TGTGCCAGCAGCCAGGGGACTAGCGGGGGAAACTCCTACGAGCAGTACTTC
TRBJ2-2 | . | few | TRBV12-1 | CASSDWTSGGTNTGELFF | TGTGCCAGCAGCGACTGGACTAGCGGGGGAACGAACACCGGGGAGCTGTTTTTT
TRBJ1-2 | . | . | TRBV3-1/TRBV3-2 | CASSQAGPGAGYTF | TGTGCCAGCAGCCAAGCAGGGCCAGGGGCTGGCTACACCTTC
TRBJ1-6 | . | . | TRBV6-6 | CASSYILNSPLHF | TGTGCCAGCAGTTACATCCTGAATTCACCCCTCCACTTT
TRBJ1-1 | . | . | TRBV4-1 | CASSQALNPGATEAFF | TGCGCCAGCAGCCAAGCATTGAACCCCGGAGCCACTGAAGCTTTCTTT
TRBJ1-2 | . | . | TRBV5-6 | CASSQGIYGYTF | TGTGCCAGCAGCCAGGGAATTTATGGCTACACCTTC
TRBJ1-5 | TRBD1 | . | TRBV6-6 | CASSYPDRGYQPQHF | TGTGCCAGCAGTTACCCCGACAGGGGGTATCAGCCCCAGCATTTT
TRBJ2-2 | . | . | TRBV6-5 | CASSQINTGELFF | TGTGCCAGCAGCCAAATTAACACCGGGGAGCTGTTTTTT
TRBJ2-7 | . | . | TRBV28 | CASSSPTSSYEQYF | TGTGCCAGCAGTTCCCCTACTTCCTCCTACGAGCAGTACTTC
TRBJ1-1 | . | . | TRBV7-6 | CASSRDTTNTEAFF | TGTGCCAGCAGCCGGGACACCACGAACACTGAAGCTTTCTTT
TRBJ2-5 | TRBD1 | . | TRBV30 | CAWVPGQGLSETQYF | TGTGCCTGGGTACCAGGACAGGGCTTGTCGGAGACCCAGTACTTC
TRBJ1-2 | . | . | TRBV5-1 | CASSLGQGMNYGYTF | TGCGCCAGCAGCTTGGGGCAGGGTATGAACTATGGCTACACCTTC
TRBJ2-7 | TRBD1 | . | TRBV9 | CASSVEDRGSGEQYF | TGTGCCAGCAGCGTTGAGGACAGGGGGTCTGGCGAGCAGTACTTC
TRBJ2-1 | . | once | TRBV30 | CAFPSEDEQFF | TGTGCCTTTCCATCTGAGGATGAGCAGTTCTTC
TRBJ2-3 | . | . | TRBV29-1 | CSVETDLNTDTQYF | TGCAGCGTTGAGACAGACCTTAACACAGATACGCAGTATTTT
TRBJ1-5 | TRBD1 | once | TRBV27 | CASSRQGAFGNQPQHF | TGTGCCAGCAGTCGACAGGGGGCCTTCGGTAATCAGCCCCAGCATTTT
TRBJ2-3 | . | . | TRBV21-1 | CASSKSLERDTDTQYF | TGTGCCAGCAGCAAAAGTCTGGAGCGGGACACAGATACGCAGTATTTT
TRBJ2-7 | . | . | TRBV9 | CASSVGPSGLGNEQYF | TGTGCCAGCAGCGTAGGGCCATCAGGACTGGGCAACGAGCAGTACTTC
TRBJ2-3 | . | few | TRBV9 | CASSGAGSTDTQYF | TGTGCCAGCAGCGGGGCGGGGAGCACAGATACGCAGTATTTT
TRBJ1-1 | TRBD1 | . | TRBV7-2 | CASSTTGGYTEAFF | TGTGCCAGCAGCACGACAGGGGGTTACACTGAAGCTTTCTTT
TRBJ2-5 | TRBD2 | . | TRBV5-4 | CASSLAGLGETQYF | TGTGCCAGCAGCTTGGCCGGACTAGGGGAGACCCAGTACTTC
TRBJ2-1 | TRBD2 | . | TRBV19 | CASSIPSGGIYEQFF | TGTGCCAGTAGTATCCCTAGCGGGGGTATCTATGAGCAGTTCTTC
TRBJ2-2 | TRBD2 | once | TRBV5-1 | CASSLPRGLAGVWSDTGELFF | TGCGCCAGCAGCTTGCCGCGGGGACTAGCGGGGGTTTGGTCGGACACCGGGGAGCTGTTTTTT
TRBJ2-3 | . | . | TRBV3-1/TRBV3-2 | CASSQVFASSTDTQYF | TGTGCCAGCAGCCAAGTTTTTGCTAGTAGCACAGATACGCAGTATTTT
TRBJ1-2 | TRBD1 | . | TRBV6-5 | CASRAGGNYGYTF | TGTGCCAGTAGGGCAGGGGGCAACTATGGCTACACCTTC
TRBJ2-7 | TRBD1 | . | TRBV19 | CASRPRDRGPEQYF | TGTGCCAGTAGGCCCCGGGACAGGGGGCCCGAGCAGTACTTC
TRBJ2-1 | . | . | TRBV30 | CAWSVHSQGWQFF | TGTGCCTGGAGTGTACACTCTCAGGGATGGCAGTTCTTC
TRBJ1-6 | TRBD1 | . | TRBV7-6 | CASSLGTGTGDSPLHF | TGTGCCAGCAGCTTAGGGACCGGGACAGGGGATTCACCCCTCCACTTT
TRBJ2-5 | TRBD1 | . | TRBV6-2/TRBV6-3 | CASSQGTEETQYF | TGTGCCAGCAGCCAAGGGACAGAAGAGACCCAGTACTTC
TRBJ2-3 | . | . | TRBV5-4 | CASSLLVGVGRRTDTQYF | TGTGCCAGCAGCTTGTTAGTCGGGGTCGGCCGCCGCACAGATACGCAGTATTTT
TRBJ1-2 | . | . | TRBV2 | CASTDQGQSKGYTF | TGTGCCAGCACTGATCAGGGACAATCGAAGGGCTACACCTTC
TRBJ1-4 | . | . | TRBV7-9 | CASSLGSVATNEKLFF | TGTGCCAGCAGCTTAGGGTCGGTTGCAACTAATGAAAAACTGTTTTTT